These 25 T cell receptor beta chains originate from one sample sequenced in a study of ipilimumab plus nivolumab after autologous stem cell transplantation. TCRdb's copy holds only in-frame clones and misses some; the assay was immunoSEQ multiplex PCR. In the table there are some 43,000 clones, roughly 84% of which are singletons. The sequencing here drew on PBMCs, taken in a trial of ipilimumab plus nivolumab as post-transplant consolidation. All receptors come from a male donor with multiple myeloma.

V gene TRBV28 combines with J gene TRBJ2-7; TRBD2 matches at 10 bases. There are 15 residues in the CDR3. CDR1 is MDHEN, CDR2 SYDVKM, per germline. Trimming took 6 bases from V and 6 from J; bases not matched to a gene: 11. Written as DNA, the CDR3 is TGTGCCAGCAGGACTCCGGGACTAGCGATTCTCGAGCAGTACTTC. Its translation: CASRTPGLAILEQYF. Drawing the rest from reference TRBV28 and TRBJ2-7, the complete variable domain is DVKVTQSSRYLVKRTGEKVFLECVQDMDHENMFWYRQDPGLGLRLIYFSYDVKMKEKGDIPEGYSVSREKKERFSLILESASTNQTSMYLCASRTPGLAILEQYFGPGTRLTVT.

The chain combines TRBV9 with TRBJ2-2; the D gene is possibly TRBD2 (6 bases). The CDR3 extends over 17 amino acids. V lost 1 base, J lost 4 bases, and 17 bases lay in between. Germline assignment: CDR1 SGDLS and CDR2 YYNGEE. CDR3 sequence (DNA): TGTGCCAGCAGCGTAATGGGGGGACCCTCGATCACCGGGGAGCTGTTTTTT. Translating gives CASSVMGGPSITGELFF.

The J gene is TRBJ2-3, the V gene TRBV7-2; D may match TRBD1 or TRBD2 (6 bases each). Germline CDR1 is SGHTA and CDR2 is FQGNSA. V dropped 1 base and J dropped 4 bases, with 15 bases sitting between them. The CDR3 is made up of 16 amino acids. Here the CDR3 reads CASSLVGGSFPDTQYF. The CDR3 DNA sequence: TGTGCCAGCAGCTTAGTGGGGGGCTCATTCCCAGATACGCAGTATTTT.

With respect to this clone: Germline is not matched at one junction end, which may reflect a read error. This sequence joins TRBV19 and TRBJ2-5; D uncertain. From germline, CDR1 is LNHDA and CDR2 SQIVND (reference sequence). The CDR3 consists of 14 residues. CDR3 amino acids: CASSDQAYGETRYF. Written as DNA, the CDR3 is TGTGCCAGTAGTGATCAGGCGTACGGTGAGACCCGGTACTTC.

This clone was found once. CDR3 DNA: TGTGCCAGCAGCTTAGTGGCCGGTTGGGGGGCCAACGTCCTGACTTTC. As protein: CASSLVAGWGANVLTF. V is TRBV7-2 and J is TRBJ2-6; D is undetermined. Trimming left V 1 base short and J 4 bases short, with 11 bases between. The germline CDR1 and CDR2 sequences are SGHTA and FQGNSA. There are 16 residues in the CDR3.

This clone has only one observation. J is TRBJ2-5 and V is TRBV5-1, with 7 nucleotides matching TRBD2. This CDR3 is 15 amino acids long. The ends lost 5 bases at V and 4 bases at J; junction bases unmatched: 11. Germline CDR1 is SGHRS and CDR2 is YFSETQ. The CDR3 sequence is CASSKTAGPPETQYF. For the CDR3, the DNA is TGCGCCAGCAGTAAGACAGCGGGGCCCCCAGAGACCCAGTACTTC.

The chain joins TRBV7-6 to TRBJ2-7; D is perhaps TRBD1 (6 bases). Trimming pared 2 bases from V and 7 bases from J, leaving 18 bases between. CDR3 size: 15 residues. Germline CDR1 SGHVS, CDR2 FNYEAQ. CDR3 sequence: CASSLRSGTKEEQYF. In DNA form, the CDR3 reads TGTGCCAGCAGCTTAAGATCCGGGACAAAGGAAGAGCAGTACTTC.

V usage is TRBV6-5 and J usage is TRBJ1-1; 7 positions match TRBD1. CDR3 length: 15 residues. The V and J ends lost 8 bases and 1 base, in that order; junction bases with no gene match: 10. The germline V gene has CDR1 MNHEY and CDR2 SVGAGI. The CDR3 nucleotides are TGTGCCAGCCGAGAGGAGGGGGCGCCGAACACTGAAGCTTTCTTT. Translation: CASREEGAPNTEAFF.

The genes are TRBV27 and TRBJ1-5; D not certain. The CDR3 totals 14 residues. CDR1 MNHEY and CDR2 SMNVEV come from the germline V gene (reference sequence). V was cut by 5 bases and J by 7 bases, with 15 bases left in between. In nucleotides, the CDR3 is TGTGCCAGCAGTCAAGGGCCCCGAACCCAGCCCCAGCATTTT. The encoded protein is CASSQGPRTQPQHF.

The V call is TRBV7-2, the J call TRBJ2-3; 9 positions match TRBD1. Unmatched junction bases numbered 10, after V lost 6 bases and J lost 6 bases. The CDR3 spans 15 residues. The germline V gene encodes CDR1 SGHTA and CDR2 FQGNSA. The chain's CDR3 is CASRATGGAWDTQYF. Written as DNA, the CDR3 is TGTGCCAGCAGGGCTACAGGGGGCGCATGGGATACGCAGTATTTT.

The chain is built from TRBV4-2 and TRBJ2-5; D not resolved. Trimming removed 0 bases at V and 1 base at J, with 15 bases between. CDR3 length: 17 residues. Looked up from germline, CDR1 is LGHNA and CDR2 is YNFKEQ. This CDR3 is CASSQESDLGSQETQYF. The CDR3 DNA reads TGTGCCAGCAGCCAAGAATCGGATCTAGGGTCCCAAGAGACCCAGTACTTC.

The chain joins TRBV5-1 to TRBJ1-6; D is undetermined. Trimming took off 0 bases at V and 8 bases at J, with 12 bases between the two ends. Germline-derived CDR1 and CDR2 are SGHRS and YFSETQ. CDR3 length: 15 residues. CDR3 DNA: TGCGCCAGCAGCTTGGACGGGAACTCTGATTCACCCCTCCACTTT. Its translation is CASSLDGNSDSPLHF. The full variable domain, completed using reference TRBV5-1 and TRBJ1-6, is KAGVTQTPRYLIKTRGQQVTLSCSPISGHRSVSWYQQTPGQGLQFLFEYFSETQRNKGNFPGRFSGRQFSNSRSEMNVSTLELGDSALYLCASSLDGNSDSPLHFGNGTRLTVT.

The genes are TRBV19 and TRBJ1-3; D ambiguous. Germline-derived CDR1 and CDR2 are LNHDA and SQIVND (reference sequence). The CDR3 totals 17 residues. Trimming pared 3 bases from V and 0 bases from J, leaving 15 bases between. The CDR3 coding sequence is TGTGCCAGTAGTATTGAATACAGAGCGTTCTCTGGAAACACCATATATTTT. Protein: CASSIEYRAFSGNTIYF.

The chain has TRBV7-3 and TRBJ2-1, with 9 nucleotides matching TRBD2. This CDR3 spans 15 amino acids. CDR1 is SGHTA and CDR2 is FQGTGA in the germline V gene. V shed 1 base and J 8 bases; nucleotides not matched to a gene: 6. For the CDR3, the DNA is TGTGCCAGCAGCTTAAGCGGGGGGGTTCTCTATGAGCAGTTCTTC. As protein: CASSLSGGVLYEQFF.

This clone was seen only once. The chain employs TRBV9 and TRBJ2-1; the D gene is possibly TRBD1 (5 bases). CDR1 SGDLS and CDR2 YYNGEE come from the germline V gene. Between the trimmed V and J ends, which lost 4 bases and 6 bases, there was a span of 11 bases. This CDR3 region has 13 residues. The CDR3 here is CASSLDRPNEQFF. The CDR3 coding sequence is TGTGCCAGCAGCCTAGACAGACCCAATGAGCAGTTCTTC.

The chain employs TRBV18 and TRBJ1-5, with a tentative D call TRBD1 (6 bases). Between the trimmed V and J ends, which lost 3 bases and 2 bases, there was a span of 8 bases. In germline, CDR1 is KGHSH, CDR2 LQKENI. The CDR3 is 14 residues long. The CDR3 protein is CASSPRQGNQPQHF. DNA for the CDR3: TGTGCCAGCTCACCTAGACAGGGCAATCAGCCCCAGCATTTT.

The V call is TRBV5-1, the J call TRBJ1-2; 11 nucleotides line up with TRBD1. Germline loops: CDR1 SGHRS, CDR2 YFSETQ. Losses at the gene ends were 0 bases for V and 4 bases for J; bases not matched to a gene: 11. The CDR3 has 18 residues. CDR3 bases: TGCGCCAGCAGCTTGGGGCCGGGACAGGGGGACCCAAGCTATGGCTACACCTTC. Encoded protein: CASSLGPGQGDPSYGYTF.

This chain joins TRBV6-4 and TRBJ1-1; tentatively, D is TRBD1 (5 bases). The germline V and J ends were trimmed by 7 bases and 4 bases, with 31 bases remaining between them. CDR3 length equals 19 residues. Germline V lookup: CDR1 MRHNA, CDR2 SNTAGT. As DNA, the CDR3 is TGTGCCAGCACCACACACCCCCAGGGCCCAAGGGAAGCAGGCACTGAAGCTTTCTTT. It specifies CASTTHPQGPREAGTEAFF.

J is TRBJ2-7 and V is TRBV7-3; D perhaps matches TRBD2 (7 bases). Germline CDR1 is SGHTA and CDR2 is FQGTGA. This CDR3 has 14 residues. Between the trimmed V and J ends, which lost 5 bases and 2 bases, there was a span of 13 bases. The CDR3 DNA sequence: TGTGCCAGCAGCCCCGGGGGGCTACCCTACGAGCAGTACTTC. Amino acid sequence: CASSPGGLPYEQYF. The full variable domain, completed using reference TRBV7-3 and TRBJ2-7, is GAGVSQTPSNKVTEKGKYVELRCDPISGHTALYWYRQSLGQGPEFLIYFQGTGAADDSGLPNDRFFAVRPEGSVSTLKIQRTERGDSAVYLCASSPGGLPYEQYFGPGTRLTVT.

The rearrangement joins TRBV28 to TRBJ2-7; D is possibly TRBD2 (5 bases). The germline V and J ends were trimmed by 2 bases and 0 bases, with 5 bases remaining between them. The CDR3 extends over 13 amino acids. CDR1 MDHEN and CDR2 SYDVKM come from the germline V gene. CDR3: CASSLGSSYEQYF. CDR3 sequence (DNA): TGTGCCAGCAGTTTAGGGAGCTCCTACGAGCAGTACTTC.

The rearrangement links TRBV28 to TRBJ1-5; 9 bases are a match to TRBD1. J gave up 7 bases and V 1 base, and 8 bases lay outside the gene matches. CDR3 size: 16 residues. Germline CDR1 reads MDHEN; CDR2 reads SYDVKM. The CDR3 is CASSLYGQGTQQPQHF. The CDR3 DNA sequence: TGTGCCAGCAGTTTATACGGACAGGGGACACAACAGCCCCAGCATTTT.

The chain is built from TRBV29-1 and TRBJ1-2, with D possibly TRBD1 on 5 matching bases. The CDR3 runs 15 residues. The germline V and J ends were trimmed by 4 bases and 5 bases, with 20 bases remaining between them. Germline V gene data show CDR1 as SQVTM and CDR2 as ANQGSEA. CDR3 nucleotides: TGCAGCGTTGGGGGCGGGCGGGCTTCTGGGTATGGCTACACCTTC. As protein: CSVGGGRASGYGYTF.

V gene TRBV5-6 combines with J gene TRBJ1-3; D remains ambiguous. The CDR3 has 13 amino acids. The germline V gene encodes CDR1 SGHDT and CDR2 YYEEEE. V lost 9 bases and J lost 0, with 10 bases in between. The CDR3 DNA reads as TGTGCCACCTTTAGTAACTCTGGAAACACCATATATTTT. This gives the protein CATFSNSGNTIYF.

This clone has just a few counts. The J gene is TRBJ1-1, the V gene TRBV2; 7 bases line up with TRBD1. The junction had 4 bases not matched to a gene; V was cut back by 3 bases and J by 3 bases. The CDR3 is made up of 14 amino acids. Germline CDR1 SNHLY, CDR2 FYNNEI. The chain's CDR3 is CASSDEGTDTEAFF. The CDR3 region has the DNA TGTGCCAGCAGTGACGAGGGGACAGACACTGAAGCTTTCTTT.

The chain has TRBV9 and TRBJ2-7; no definite D call. The germline V gene encodes CDR1 SGDLS and CDR2 YYNGEE. V was clipped by 0 bases and J by 2 bases, with 6 bases between them. CDR3 length: 13 amino acids. The CDR3 protein is CASSVGFAYEQYF. CDR3 in DNA: TGTGCCAGCAGCGTAGGATTCGCCTACGAGCAGTACTTC. The full variable domain, rest sourced from reference TRBV9 and TRBJ2-7, is DSGVTQTPKHLITATGQRVTLRCSPRSGDLSVYWYQQSLDQGLQFLIQYYNGEERAKGNILERFSAQQFPDLHSELNLSSLELGDSALYFCASSVGFAYEQYFGPGTRLTVT.